This TCR beta chain was sequenced during a study of vaccination and CD4 T cells after COVID-19. At the level of the study: Post-COVID sampling occurred a median approximately 91 days after diagnosis (range 35 to 161).

Sequence data for DNA of cultured CD4+ T cells were generated by the Oncomine TCR Beta short-read assay. TCRdb re-analysed the PCR reads in MiXCR, keeping a single row per CDR3 protein. The sample consists of about 20,000 distinct CDR3 sequences, approximately 49% of them appearing once. Study results and caveats: Relatively small numbers of convalescent patients were studied, with no early post-infection timepoints included.

The treatment was: approximately 9-day PBMC culture with coronavirus spike peptide pools or control peptides (ViraFEST assay). Each well held 2 million to 2.5 million PBMCs in IL-2 (10 IU/ml) medium with roughly 9.7 ug/ml peptide pools. This clonotype was seen more than once but under ten times. Its antigen is not known. This sequence was found in a human donor who had recovered from COVID-19. The sample was CD4+ T cells from blood, cultured in vitro.

CDR3 loop: CASSYRGRIEAFF. The CDR3 DNA reads TGTGCCAGCAGCTACAGGGGGCGCATTGAAGCTTTCTTT. The chain links TRBV6-5 to TRBJ1-1; 9 bases match TRBD1. V lost 6 bases to trimming and J lost 7 bases; unmatched junction nucleotides: 6. The CDR3 contains 13 residues. Germline V gene sequence: CDR1 MNHEY, CDR2 SVGAGI.